The clone carrying this T cell receptor (beta chain) was counted between two and nine times. Antigen specificity is unknown. The data originate from a study of identical twins. Overall study results and limits: Cross-sectional statistics, not tracking of the same donors, supported the conclusions. Twins shared out-of-frame alpha sequences with excess low generation probability.

MiXCR, applied by TCRdb to the 5' RACE reads, yields one record per CDR3 protein. Of around 690,000 distinct CDR3 sequences listed, about 20% were seen once; the top ten hold approximately 4.5%. V gave up 7 bases and J gave up 4 bases, with 17 bases separating them. CDR3 length: 14 amino acids. CDR1 and CDR2 (germline): DFQATT, SNEGSKA (reference sequence). These data also featured in a second study, about T cells expressing NK-cell markers. That source notes: Dominant NKG2C+ clonotype frequencies of about 1.0-7.0% of CD8+ T cells were measured in about 6 donors.

Input material: PBMCs. This rearrangement joins TRBV20-1 to TRBJ2-1; D is perhaps TRBD1 or TRBD2 (5 bases each). The sequence came from a woman between 18 and 29 years old in good health. CDR3 coding DNA: TGCAGTGTGATCGGGGACGGATCATACAATGAGCAGTTCTTC. This sequence encodes CSVIGDGSYNEQFF.